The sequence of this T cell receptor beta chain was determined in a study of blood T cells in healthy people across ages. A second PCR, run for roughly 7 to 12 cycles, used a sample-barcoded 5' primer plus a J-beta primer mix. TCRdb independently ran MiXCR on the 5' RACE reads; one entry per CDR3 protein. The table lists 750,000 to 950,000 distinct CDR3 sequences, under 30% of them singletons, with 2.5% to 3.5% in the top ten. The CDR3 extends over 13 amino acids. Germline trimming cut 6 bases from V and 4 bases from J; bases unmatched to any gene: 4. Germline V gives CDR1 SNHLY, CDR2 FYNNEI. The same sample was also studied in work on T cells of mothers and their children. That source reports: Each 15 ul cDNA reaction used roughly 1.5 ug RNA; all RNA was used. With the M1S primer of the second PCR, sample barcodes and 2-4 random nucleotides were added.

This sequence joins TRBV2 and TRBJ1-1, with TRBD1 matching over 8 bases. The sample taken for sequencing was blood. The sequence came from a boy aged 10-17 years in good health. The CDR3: CASSFGQGTEAFF. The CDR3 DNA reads TGTGCCAGCAGCTTTGGACAGGGCACTGAAGCTTTCTTT.